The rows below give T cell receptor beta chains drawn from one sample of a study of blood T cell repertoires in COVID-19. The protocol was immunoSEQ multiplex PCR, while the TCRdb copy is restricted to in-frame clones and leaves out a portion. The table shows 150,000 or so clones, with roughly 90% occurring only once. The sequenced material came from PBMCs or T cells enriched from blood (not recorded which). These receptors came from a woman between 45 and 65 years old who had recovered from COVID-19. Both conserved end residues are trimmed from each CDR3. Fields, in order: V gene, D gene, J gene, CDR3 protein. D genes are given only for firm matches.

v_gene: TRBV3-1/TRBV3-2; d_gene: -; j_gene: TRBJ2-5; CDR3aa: ASSQGRTEQETQY
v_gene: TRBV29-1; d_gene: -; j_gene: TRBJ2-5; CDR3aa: SVKRETQY
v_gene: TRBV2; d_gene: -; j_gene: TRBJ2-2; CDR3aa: ARRAGAHNTGELF
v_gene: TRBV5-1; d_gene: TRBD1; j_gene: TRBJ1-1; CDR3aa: ASSLGGRGLGAF
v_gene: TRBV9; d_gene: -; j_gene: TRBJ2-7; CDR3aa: ASSVEQGYEQY
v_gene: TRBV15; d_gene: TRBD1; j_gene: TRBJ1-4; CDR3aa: ATSSRQGSEKLF
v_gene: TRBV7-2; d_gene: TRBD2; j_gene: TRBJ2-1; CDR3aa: ASSPLAGGTYNEQF
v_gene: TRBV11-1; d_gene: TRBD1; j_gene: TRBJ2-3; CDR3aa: ASSLTGTGGTDTQY
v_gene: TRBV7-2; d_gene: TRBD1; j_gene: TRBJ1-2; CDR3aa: ASSLPGQSLGYT
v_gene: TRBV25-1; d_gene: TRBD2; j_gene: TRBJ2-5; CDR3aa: ASRAGTSGVQETQY
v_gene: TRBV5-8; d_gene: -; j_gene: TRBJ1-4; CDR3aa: ASSLGREATNEKLF
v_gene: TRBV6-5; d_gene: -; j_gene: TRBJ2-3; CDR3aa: ASSLDTDTQY
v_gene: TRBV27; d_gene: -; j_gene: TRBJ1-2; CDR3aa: ASSFDPTGNGYT
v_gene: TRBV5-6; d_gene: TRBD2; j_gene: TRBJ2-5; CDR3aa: ASSFRAGVIETQY
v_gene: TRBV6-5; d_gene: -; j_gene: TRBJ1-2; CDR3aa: ATSSDTYGYT
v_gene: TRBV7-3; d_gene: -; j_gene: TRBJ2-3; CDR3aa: ASSLTSSTDTQY
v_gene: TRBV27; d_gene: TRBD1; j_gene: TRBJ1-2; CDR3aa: ASSLSRDRMVV
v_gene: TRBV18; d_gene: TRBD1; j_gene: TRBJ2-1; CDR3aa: ASSPLSDRGLVPAEQF
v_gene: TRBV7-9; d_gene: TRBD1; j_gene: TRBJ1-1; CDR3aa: ASSPTGTDEAF
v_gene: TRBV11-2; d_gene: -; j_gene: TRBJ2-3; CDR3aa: ASSTRVGGGENTDTQY
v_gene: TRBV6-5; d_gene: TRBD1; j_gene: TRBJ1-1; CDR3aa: ASSLDRAEAF
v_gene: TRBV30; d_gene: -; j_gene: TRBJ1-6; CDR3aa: AWRRGTYNSPLH
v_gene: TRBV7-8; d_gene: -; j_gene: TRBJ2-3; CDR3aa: ASGATTRDTQY
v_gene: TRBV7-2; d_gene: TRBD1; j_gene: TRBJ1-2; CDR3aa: ASSITGTVNYGYT
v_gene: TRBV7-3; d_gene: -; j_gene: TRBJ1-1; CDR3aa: ASSLMGRNTEAF
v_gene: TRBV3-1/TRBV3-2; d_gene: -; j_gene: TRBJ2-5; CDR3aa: ASSPYRDEETQY
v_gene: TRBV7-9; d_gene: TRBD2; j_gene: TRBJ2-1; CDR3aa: ASSSGTSGASNEQF
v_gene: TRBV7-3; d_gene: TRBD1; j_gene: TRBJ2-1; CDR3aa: ASSGTGKDEQF
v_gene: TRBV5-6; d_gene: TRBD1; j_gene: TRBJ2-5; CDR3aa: ASSLLGQGIGQETQY
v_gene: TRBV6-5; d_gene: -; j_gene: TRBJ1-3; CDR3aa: ASSNGALSDTIY
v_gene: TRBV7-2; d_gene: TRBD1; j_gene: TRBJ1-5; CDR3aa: ASSLGQGSKPQH
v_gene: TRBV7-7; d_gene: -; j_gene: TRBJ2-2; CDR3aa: ASSQSGVNTGELF
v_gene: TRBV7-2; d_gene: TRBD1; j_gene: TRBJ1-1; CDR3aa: ASSAGQVSTEAF
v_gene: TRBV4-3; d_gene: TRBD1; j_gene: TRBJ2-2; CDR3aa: ASRPDRGGTGELF
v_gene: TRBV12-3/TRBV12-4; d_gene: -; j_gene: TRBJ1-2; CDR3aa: ASRPTGNWGYT
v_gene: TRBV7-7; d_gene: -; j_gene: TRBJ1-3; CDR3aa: ASSPTDSGNTIY
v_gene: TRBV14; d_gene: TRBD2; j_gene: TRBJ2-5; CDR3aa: ASSQPGLAWETQY
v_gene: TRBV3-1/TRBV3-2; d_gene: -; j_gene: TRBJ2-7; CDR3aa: ASNNQGYEQY
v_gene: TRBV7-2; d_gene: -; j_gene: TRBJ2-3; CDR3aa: ASTLGGGRTDTQY
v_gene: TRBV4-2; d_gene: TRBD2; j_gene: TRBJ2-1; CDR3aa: ASSQDPSSGGYNEQF
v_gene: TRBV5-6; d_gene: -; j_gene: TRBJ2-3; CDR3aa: ASSVTGTDTQY
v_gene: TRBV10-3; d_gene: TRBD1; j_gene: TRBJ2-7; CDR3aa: AISGPGQGGTNEQY
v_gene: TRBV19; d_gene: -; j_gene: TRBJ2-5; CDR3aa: ASSIRETQY
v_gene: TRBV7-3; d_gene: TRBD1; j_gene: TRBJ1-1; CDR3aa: ASSLSTGVNTEAF
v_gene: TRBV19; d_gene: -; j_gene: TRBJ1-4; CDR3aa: ASSSGGYHEKLF
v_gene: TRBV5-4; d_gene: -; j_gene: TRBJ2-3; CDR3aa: ASSLAIGGTDTQY
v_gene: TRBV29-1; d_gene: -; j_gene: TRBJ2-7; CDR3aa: SVKRNLGFEEQY
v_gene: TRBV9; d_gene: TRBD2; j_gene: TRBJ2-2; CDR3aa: ASSVGGRSTGELF
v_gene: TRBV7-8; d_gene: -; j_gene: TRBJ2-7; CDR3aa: ASSRGGGGVYEQY
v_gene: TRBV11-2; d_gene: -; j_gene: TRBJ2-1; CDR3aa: ASSLDRLDNEQF
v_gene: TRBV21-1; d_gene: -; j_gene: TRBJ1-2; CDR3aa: ASSAGTGGDYGYT
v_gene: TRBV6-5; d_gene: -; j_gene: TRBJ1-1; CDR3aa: ASPRFPGTEAF
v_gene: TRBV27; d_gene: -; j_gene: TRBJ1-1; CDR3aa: ASSLRVGTEAF
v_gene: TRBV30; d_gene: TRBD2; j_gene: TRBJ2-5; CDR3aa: AWRLAGQETQY
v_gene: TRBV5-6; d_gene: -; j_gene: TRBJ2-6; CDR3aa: ASSPERSSGANVLT
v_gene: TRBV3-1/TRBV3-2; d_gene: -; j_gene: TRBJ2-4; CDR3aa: ASSHAAKNIQY
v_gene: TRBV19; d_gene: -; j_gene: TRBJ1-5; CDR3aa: ASSIGDLGNQPQH
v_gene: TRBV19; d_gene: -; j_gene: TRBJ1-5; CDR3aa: ASSITIGDQPQH
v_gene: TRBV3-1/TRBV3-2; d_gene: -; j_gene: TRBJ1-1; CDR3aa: ASSQETANTEAF
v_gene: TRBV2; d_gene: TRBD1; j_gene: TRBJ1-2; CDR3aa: ASTGGGTGDGYT